Shown below are 21 T cell receptor beta chains from a single sample sequenced in a study of shared T cell receptors in the human thymus. TCRdb keeps only in-frame clones here, not all; method: immunoSEQ multiplex PCR. The sample has 600,000 or so clones; more than 75% are singletons. The sample was also reused in another study, on human thymus T cells.

The source material was thymocytes. These receptors originate from a boy under three years old with a congenital heart defect.

The rearrangement joins TRBV14 to TRBJ2-1; D possibly corresponds to TRBD1 (7 bases). CDR3 size: 20 residues. V was trimmed by 1 base and J by 4 bases, leaving 26 bases between them. Germline V gene data show CDR1 as SGHDN and CDR2 as FVKESK. The CDR3 protein is CASSQGPPGGTDRPYNEQFF. In DNA form, the CDR3 reads TGTGCCAGCAGCCAAGGGCCGCCTGGGGGGACAGACAGACCTTACAATGAGCAGTTCTTC.

The J gene is TRBJ1-1, the V gene TRBV9; D is unclear. Trimming pared 4 bases from V and 1 base from J, leaving 5 bases between. Looked up from germline, CDR1 is SGDLS and CDR2 is YYNGEE. This CDR3 spans 12 amino acids. CDR3 loop: CASSFGNTEAFF. DNA for the CDR3: TGTGCCAGCAGCTTCGGGAACACTGAAGCTTTCTTT.

The rearrangement links TRBV11-2 to TRBJ1-2; 7 nucleotides align to TRBD1. V lost 3 bases to trimming and J lost 1 base; unmatched junction nucleotides: 8. The CDR3 contains 16 residues. Germline V gene lookup returns CDR1 SGHAT and CDR2 FQNNGV. In DNA form, the CDR3 reads TGTGCCAGCAGCTTGTCGATGGACAGGTTTAACTATGGCTACACCTTC. It yields the protein CASSLSMDRFNYGYTF.

The chain recombines TRBV5-4 with TRBJ1-1; 8 bases are a match to TRBD1. Trimming at V came to 3 bases and at J to 5 bases, leaving 9 bases not matched to a gene. There are 15 residues in the CDR3. Per the germline V gene, CDR1 is SGHNT and CDR2 is YYREEE (reference sequence). CDR3 region: CASSSDRGWWTEAFF. CDR3 bases: TGTGCCAGCAGCTCAGACAGGGGATGGTGGACTGAAGCTTTCTTT.

This clone came up once. J is TRBJ2-7 and V is TRBV19, with 8 bases lining up with TRBD1. The CDR3 length is 16 residues. J was trimmed by 4 bases and V by 7 bases; bases with no gene match: 15. Germline V gene sequence: CDR1 LNHDA, CDR2 SQIVND (reference sequence). The CDR3, as DNA: TGTGCCAGTACTCCACCTCAGGGGGCTGAACCTTACGAGCAGTACTTC. Translation: CASTPPQGAEPYEQYF. Combining the CDR3 with reference TRBV19 and TRBJ2-7 gives the whole variable domain DGGITQSPKYLFRKEGQNVTLSCEQNLNHDAMYWYRQDPGQGLRLIYYSQIVNDFQKGDIAEGYSVSREKKESFPLTVTSAQKNPTAFYLCASTPPQGAEPYEQYFGPGTRLTVT.

This clone was observed once. V is TRBV5-6 and J is TRBJ2-7, with TRBD2 identical over 8 bases. Germline assignment: CDR1 SGHDT and CDR2 YYEEEE. This CDR3 has 16 amino acids. Unmatched junction bases numbered 16, after V lost 7 bases and J lost 4 bases. CDR3 residues: CASPLWGVRGGYEQYF. The CDR3, as DNA: TGTGCCAGCCCTCTTTGGGGTGTCCGGGGGGGGTACGAGCAGTACTTC.

This clone was found once. The rearrangement uses TRBV7-9 and TRBJ2-7; 9 positions agree with TRBD2. The CDR3 covers 13 residues. The V and J ends lost 6 bases and 1 base, in that order; junction bases with no gene match: 1. Germline V gene sequence: CDR1 SEHNR, CDR2 FQNEAQ (reference sequence). The CDR3 DNA follows: TGTGCCAGCAGTCTAGCGGGGTCCTACGAGCAGTACTTC. It is translated as CASSLAGSYEQYF. Variable domain in full (rest from reference TRBV7-9 and TRBJ2-7): DTGVSQNPRHKITKRGQNVTFRCDPISEHNRLYWYRQTLGQGPEFLTYFQNEAQLEKSRLLSDRFSAERPKGSFSTLEIQRTEQGDSAMYLCASSLAGSYEQYFGPGTRLTVT.

The chain joins TRBV7-2 to TRBJ2-7, with a weak D call TRBD2 (6 bases). The germline gives CDR1 SGHTA, CDR2 FQGNSA. The length of the CDR3 is 13 residues. Trimming shortened V by 5 bases and J by 4 bases, and 12 bases separated the two germline ends. The CDR3 is CASSQQRGYEQYF. In DNA form, the CDR3 reads TGTGCCAGCAGCCAGCAACGGGGGTACGAGCAGTACTTC. The whole variable domain, filled in from reference TRBV7-2 and TRBJ2-7, reads GAGVSQSPSNKVTEKGKDVELRCDPISGHTALYWYRQSLGQGLEFLIYFQGNSAPDKSGLPSDRFSAERTGGSVSTLTIQRTQQEDSAVYLCASSQQRGYEQYFGPGTRLTVT.

In nucleotides, the CDR3 is TGTGCCAGCAGCTTGGGACACCACCAAGAGACCCAGTACTTC. Its protein product is CASSLGHHQETQYF. V usage is TRBV5-4 and J usage is TRBJ2-5; no reliable D call. The CDR3 consists of 14 residues. The V gene lost 0 bases and the J gene lost 0 bases, with 6 bases spanning the gap. Germline V CDR1 and CDR2: SGHNT, YYREEE (reference sequence).

The chain has TRBV9 and TRBJ2-7; TRBD2 is a possible D gene (6 bases). Trimming shortened V by 3 bases and J by 0 bases, and 16 bases separated the two germline ends. Germline V gives CDR1 SGDLS, CDR2 YYNGEE. The CDR3 contains 16 residues. The CDR3 region has the DNA TGTGCCAGCAGCGCCAACGCTAGCGAGTACTCCTACGAGCAGTACTTC. This sequence encodes CASSANASEYSYEQYF.

The J gene is TRBJ1-2, the V gene TRBV18; possible D gene TRBD1, 5 bases. Germline V gene lookup returns CDR1 KGHSH and CDR2 LQKENI. V lost 0 bases to trimming and J lost 6 bases, with 20 bases between them. The CDR3 contains 17 residues. CDR3 DNA: TGTGCCAGCTCACCACCTTGGGCAGGGTGTCGATTGGATGGCTACACCTTC. Protein sequence: CASSPPWAGCRLDGYTF. The entire variable domain, with the rest obtained from reference TRBV18 and TRBJ1-2, is as follows: NAGVMQNPRHLVRRRGQEARLRCSPMKGHSHVYWYRQLPEEGLKFMVYLQKENIIDESGMPKERFSAEFPKEGPSILRIQQVVRGDSAAYFCASSPPWAGCRLDGYTFGSGTRLTVV.

V and J are TRBV4-3 and TRBJ2-7, with 9 bases matching TRBD1. Trimming removed 0 bases from V and 2 bases from J; junction bases left unmatched: 11. The CDR3 consists of 18 residues. Germline CDR1 and CDR2: LGHNA and YSLEER. This CDR3 reads CASSQDGTPGTGTYEQYF. The DNA of the CDR3 is TGCGCCAGCAGCCAAGACGGGACTCCCGGGACAGGGACCTACGAGCAGTACTTC.

V usage is TRBV11-3 and J usage is TRBJ2-3; 8 bases align to TRBD2. Trimming cost V 5 bases and J 2 bases; bases outside gene matches: 6. Germline CDR1 is SGHNT and CDR2 is YENEEA. CDR3 length: 15 residues. This CDR3 reads CASSPSGGATDTQYF. The CDR3 nucleotides read TGTGCCAGCAGCCCCTCGGGAGGGGCCACAGATACGCAGTATTTT. Full variable domain (rest looked up from reference TRBV11-3 and TRBJ2-3): EAGVVQSPRYKIIEKKQPVAFWCNPISGHNTLYWYLQNLGQGPELLIRYENEEAVDDSQLPKDRFSAERLKGVDSTLKIQPAELGDSAVYLCASSPSGGATDTQYFGPGTRLTVL.

The genes are TRBV19 and TRBJ1-2, with TRBD1 identical over 9 bases. Germline CDR1 reads LNHDA; CDR2 reads SQIVND (reference sequence). The CDR3 spans 16 residues. V shed 3 bases and J 2 bases; nucleotides not matched to a gene: 7. The CDR3 here is CASSIIRDRVNYGYTF. The DNA for the CDR3 is TGTGCCAGTAGTATTATTCGGGACAGGGTGAACTATGGCTACACCTTC.

The chain employs TRBV6-1 and TRBJ2-7; no clear D. V dropped 4 bases and J dropped 1 base, with 2 bases sitting between them. This CDR3 region has 11 residues. Germline V gene lookup returns CDR1 MNHNS and CDR2 SASEGT. The CDR3 DNA sequence: TGTGCCAGCAGTGCATCCTACGAGCAGTACTTC. The encoded protein is CASSASYEQYF.

This clone has more than one count but fewer than ten. The rearrangement links TRBV19 to TRBJ1-3; possible D gene TRBD1, 5 bases. CDR3 length equals 15 residues. Trimming took 4 bases from V and 0 from J, leaving 10 bases between them. Germline V gene sequence: CDR1 LNHDA, CDR2 SQIVND (reference sequence). The CDR3 DNA sequence: TGTGCCAGTAGTAAGCGGGACCCCTCTGGAAACACCATATATTTT. It encodes CASSKRDPSGNTIYF.

The CDR3 loop is CASSGPHEQYF. CDR3 coding DNA: TGTGCCAGCAGCGGGCCCCACGAGCAGTACTTC. This sequence joins TRBV7-2 and TRBJ2-7; D unresolved. The CDR3 spans 11 residues. Germline CDR1 SGHTA, CDR2 FQGNSA. V shed 5 bases and J shed 5 bases, with 7 bases lying between them.

The V gene is TRBV4-3, the J gene TRBJ2-3; unclear D gene. The CDR3 is 13 amino acids. Germline V gene data show CDR1 as LGHNA and CDR2 as YSLEER. Deletions cut 2 bases from V and 6 bases from J, with 9 bases between. In DNA form, the CDR3 reads TGCGCCAGCAGCCAATTACCCCGGGATACGCAGTATTTT. Protein product: CASSQLPRDTQYF.

The J gene is TRBJ1-3, the V gene TRBV10-1; D gene ambiguous. CDR3 size: 12 residues. Germline values: CDR1 WNHNN, CDR2 SYGVQD (reference sequence). Trimming cost V 6 bases and J 0 bases, with 3 bases left between them. The CDR3 region has the DNA TGCGCCAGCAGACTCTCTGGAAACACCATATATTTT. Its protein product is CASRLSGNTIYF.

V and J are TRBV7-9 and TRBJ1-1, with 7 bases matching TRBD1. After removal of 1 base from V and 3 bases from J, the junction contained 8 bases not matched to a gene. Germline V gives CDR1 SEHNR, CDR2 FQNEAQ (reference sequence). The CDR3 consists of 16 residues. The CDR3 here is CASSLGATGTDTEAFF. CDR3 DNA: TGTGCCAGCAGCTTAGGGGCGACAGGGACGGACACTGAAGCTTTCTTT.

The chain combines TRBV5-1 with TRBJ2-7; TRBD1 is a possible D gene (8 bases). Germline values: CDR1 SGHRS, CDR2 YFSETQ. The CDR3 runs 15 residues. V shed 2 bases and J shed 2 bases, with 14 bases lying between them. The CDR3 sequence is CASSFTGGEAYEQYF. CDR3 sequence (DNA): TGCGCCAGCAGCTTTACAGGGGGGGAGGCCTACGAGCAGTACTTC.